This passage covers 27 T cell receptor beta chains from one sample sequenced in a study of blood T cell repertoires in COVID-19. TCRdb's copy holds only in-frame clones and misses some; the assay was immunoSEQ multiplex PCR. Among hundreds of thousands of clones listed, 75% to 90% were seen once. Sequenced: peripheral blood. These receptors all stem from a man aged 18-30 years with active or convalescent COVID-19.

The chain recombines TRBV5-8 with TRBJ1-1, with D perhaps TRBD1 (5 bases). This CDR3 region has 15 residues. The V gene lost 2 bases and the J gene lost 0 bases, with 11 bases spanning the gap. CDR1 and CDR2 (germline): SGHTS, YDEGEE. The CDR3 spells CASSFSGVMNTEAFF. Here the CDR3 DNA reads TGTGCCAGCAGCTTTTCGGGGGTCATGAACACTGAAGCTTTCTTT. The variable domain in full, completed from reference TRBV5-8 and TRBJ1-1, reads EAGVTQSPTHLIKTRGQQATLRCSPISGHTSVYWYQQALGLGLQFLLWYDEGEERNRGNFPPRFSGRQFPNYSSELNVNALELEDSALYLCASSFSGVMNTEAFFGQGTRLTVV.

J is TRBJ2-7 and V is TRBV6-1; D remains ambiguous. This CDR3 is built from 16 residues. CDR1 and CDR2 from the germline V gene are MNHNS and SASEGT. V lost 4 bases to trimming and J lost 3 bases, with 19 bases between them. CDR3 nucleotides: TGTGCCAGCAGTGGGTTGGGTGGAGTCGGTAACTACGAGCAGTACTTC. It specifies CASSGLGGVGNYEQYF.

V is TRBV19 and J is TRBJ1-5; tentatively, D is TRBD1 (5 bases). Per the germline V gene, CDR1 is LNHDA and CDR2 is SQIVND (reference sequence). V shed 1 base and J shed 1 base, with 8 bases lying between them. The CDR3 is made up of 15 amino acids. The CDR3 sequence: CASSIAHRSNQPQHF. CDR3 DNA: TGTGCCAGTAGTATAGCCCACAGGAGCAATCAGCCCCAGCATTTT.

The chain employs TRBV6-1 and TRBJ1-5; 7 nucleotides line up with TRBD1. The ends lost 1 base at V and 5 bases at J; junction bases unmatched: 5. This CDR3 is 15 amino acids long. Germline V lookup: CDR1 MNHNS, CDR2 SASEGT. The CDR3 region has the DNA TGTGCCAGCAGTGAAGACGGACAGGAAGATCAGCCCCAGCATTTT. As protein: CASSEDGQEDQPQHF.

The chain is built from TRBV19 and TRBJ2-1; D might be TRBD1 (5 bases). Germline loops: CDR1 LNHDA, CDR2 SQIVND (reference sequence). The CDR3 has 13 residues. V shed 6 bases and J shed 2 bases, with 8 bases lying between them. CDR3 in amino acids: CASRTEPYNEQFF. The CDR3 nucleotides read TGTGCCAGTAGGACAGAGCCCTACAATGAGCAGTTCTTC.

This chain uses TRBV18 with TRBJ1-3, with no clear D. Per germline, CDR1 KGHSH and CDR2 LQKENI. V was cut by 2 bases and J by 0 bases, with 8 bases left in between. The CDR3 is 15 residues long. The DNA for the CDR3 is TGTGCCAGCTCACCAGAGCAAGTCTCTGGAAACACCATATATTTT. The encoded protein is CASSPEQVSGNTIYF.

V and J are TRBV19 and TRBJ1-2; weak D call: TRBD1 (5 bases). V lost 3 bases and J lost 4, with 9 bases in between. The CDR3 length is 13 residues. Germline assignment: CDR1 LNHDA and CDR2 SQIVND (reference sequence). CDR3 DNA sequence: TGTGCCAGTAGTATCGGGGGAGTCTATGGCTACACCTTC. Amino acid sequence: CASSIGGVYGYTF.

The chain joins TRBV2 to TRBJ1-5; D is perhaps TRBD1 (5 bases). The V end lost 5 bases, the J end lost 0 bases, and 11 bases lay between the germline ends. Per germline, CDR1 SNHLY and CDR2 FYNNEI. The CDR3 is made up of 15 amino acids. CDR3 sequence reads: CASSRQGDSNQPQHF. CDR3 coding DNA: TGTGCCAGCAGTAGGCAGGGCGATAGCAATCAGCCCCAGCATTTT.

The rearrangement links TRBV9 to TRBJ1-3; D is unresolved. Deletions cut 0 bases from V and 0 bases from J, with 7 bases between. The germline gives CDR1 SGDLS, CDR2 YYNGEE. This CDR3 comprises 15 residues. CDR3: CASSVGQFSGNTIYF. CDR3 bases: TGTGCCAGCAGCGTAGGTCAGTTCTCTGGAAACACCATATATTTT.

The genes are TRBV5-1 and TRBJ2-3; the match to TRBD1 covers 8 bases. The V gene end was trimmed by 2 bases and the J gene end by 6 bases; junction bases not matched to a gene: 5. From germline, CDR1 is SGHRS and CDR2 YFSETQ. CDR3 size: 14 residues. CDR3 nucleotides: TGCGCCAGCAGCTTAACGGACAGGGTCGATACGCAGTATTTT. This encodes CASSLTDRVDTQYF.

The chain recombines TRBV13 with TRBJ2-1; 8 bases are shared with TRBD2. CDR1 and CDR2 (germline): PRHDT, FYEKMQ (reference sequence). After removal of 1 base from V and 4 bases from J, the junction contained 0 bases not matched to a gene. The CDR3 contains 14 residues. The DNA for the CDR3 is TGTGCCAGCAGCTTAGAGCGGGAGTACAATGAGCAGTTCTTC. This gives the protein CASSLEREYNEQFF. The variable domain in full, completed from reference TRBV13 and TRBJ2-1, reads AAGVIQSPRHLIKEKRETATLKCYPIPRHDTVYWYQQGPGQDPQFLISFYEKMQSDKGSIPDRFSAQQFSDYHSELNMSSLELGDSALYFCASSLEREYNEQFFGPGTRLTVL.

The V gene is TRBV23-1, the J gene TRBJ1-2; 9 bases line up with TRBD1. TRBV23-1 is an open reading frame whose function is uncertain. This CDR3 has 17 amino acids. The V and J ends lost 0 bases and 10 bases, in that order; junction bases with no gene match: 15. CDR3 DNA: TGCGCCAGCAGTCAATCGAGCACGGACAGGGGCCTTCGGGTCTACACCTTC. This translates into CASSQSSTDRGLRVYTF.

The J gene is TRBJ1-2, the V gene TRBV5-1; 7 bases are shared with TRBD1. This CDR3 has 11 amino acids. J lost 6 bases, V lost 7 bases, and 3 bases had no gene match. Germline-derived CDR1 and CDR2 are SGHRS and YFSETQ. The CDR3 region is CASQGQNGYTF. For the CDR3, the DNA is TGCGCCAGCCAGGGACAGAATGGCTACACCTTC.

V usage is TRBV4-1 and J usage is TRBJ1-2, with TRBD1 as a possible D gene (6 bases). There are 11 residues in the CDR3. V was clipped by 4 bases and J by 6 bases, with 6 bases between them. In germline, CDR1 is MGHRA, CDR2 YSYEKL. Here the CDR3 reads CASSRDNGYTF. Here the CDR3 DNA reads TGCGCCAGCAGCCGGGACAATGGCTACACCTTC.

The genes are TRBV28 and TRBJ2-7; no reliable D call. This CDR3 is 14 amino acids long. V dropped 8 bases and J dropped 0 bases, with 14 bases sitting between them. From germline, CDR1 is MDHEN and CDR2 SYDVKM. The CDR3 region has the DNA TGTGCCAGCGGCTTACTCCGGAGCTCCTACGAGCAGTACTTC. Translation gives CASGLLRSSYEQYF.

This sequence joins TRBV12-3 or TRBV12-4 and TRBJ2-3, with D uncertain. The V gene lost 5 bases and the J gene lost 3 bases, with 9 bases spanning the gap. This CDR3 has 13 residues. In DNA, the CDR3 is TGTGCCAGCAGTCGCACGAGAACAGATACGCAGTATTTT. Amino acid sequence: CASSRTRTDTQYF.

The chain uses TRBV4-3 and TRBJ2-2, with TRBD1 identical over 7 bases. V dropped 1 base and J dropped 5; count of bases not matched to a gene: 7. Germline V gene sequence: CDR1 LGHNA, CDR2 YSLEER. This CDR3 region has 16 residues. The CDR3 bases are TGCGCCAGCAGCCAAGCCTCCGGGACAGCAACCGGGGAGCTGTTTTTT. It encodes CASSQASGTATGELFF.

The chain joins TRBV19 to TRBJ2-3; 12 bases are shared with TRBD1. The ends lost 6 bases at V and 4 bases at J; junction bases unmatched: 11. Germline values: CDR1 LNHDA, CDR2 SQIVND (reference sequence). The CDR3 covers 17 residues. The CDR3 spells CASRRRLRDRGPDTQYF. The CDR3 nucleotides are TGTGCCAGTAGAAGACGCCTCCGGGACAGGGGGCCAGATACGCAGTATTTT.

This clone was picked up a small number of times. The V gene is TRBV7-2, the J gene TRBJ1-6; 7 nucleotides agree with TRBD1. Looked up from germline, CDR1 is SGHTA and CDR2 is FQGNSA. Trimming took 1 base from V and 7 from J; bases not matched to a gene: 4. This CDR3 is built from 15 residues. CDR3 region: CASSLGDRQNSPLHF. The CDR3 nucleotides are TGTGCCAGCAGCTTAGGGGACAGACAGAATTCACCCCTCCACTTT.

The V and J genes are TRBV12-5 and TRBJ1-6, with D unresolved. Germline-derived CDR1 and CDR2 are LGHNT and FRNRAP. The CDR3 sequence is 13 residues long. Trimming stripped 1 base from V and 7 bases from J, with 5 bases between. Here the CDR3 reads CASGLEQNSPLHF. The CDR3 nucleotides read TGTGCTAGTGGTTTGGAACAAAATTCACCCCTCCACTTT.

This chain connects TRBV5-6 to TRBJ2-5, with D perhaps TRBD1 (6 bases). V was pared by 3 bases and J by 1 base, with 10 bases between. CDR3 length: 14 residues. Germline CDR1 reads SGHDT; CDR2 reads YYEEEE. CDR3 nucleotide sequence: TGTGCCAGCAGCTATGACAGGATCCAAGAGACCCAGTACTTC. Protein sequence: CASSYDRIQETQYF.

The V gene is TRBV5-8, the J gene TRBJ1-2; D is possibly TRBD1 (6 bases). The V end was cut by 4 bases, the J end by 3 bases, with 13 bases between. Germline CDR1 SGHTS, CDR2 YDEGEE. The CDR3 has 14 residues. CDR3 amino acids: CASSVQGLDYGYTF. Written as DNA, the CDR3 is TGTGCCAGCAGCGTACAGGGTTTGGACTATGGCTACACCTTC. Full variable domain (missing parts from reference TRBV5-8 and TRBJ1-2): EAGVTQSPTHLIKTRGQQATLRCSPISGHTSVYWYQQALGLGLQFLLWYDEGEERNRGNFPPRFSGRQFPNYSSELNVNALELEDSALYLCASSVQGLDYGYTFGSGTRLTVV.

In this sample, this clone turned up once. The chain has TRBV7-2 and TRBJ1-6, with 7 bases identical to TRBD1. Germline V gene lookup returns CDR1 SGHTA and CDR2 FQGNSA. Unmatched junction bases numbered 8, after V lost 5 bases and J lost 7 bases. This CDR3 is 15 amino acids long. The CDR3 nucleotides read TGTGCCAGCAGCATCCCGACAGGGTGGAATTCACCCCTCCACTTT. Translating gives CASSIPTGWNSPLHF.

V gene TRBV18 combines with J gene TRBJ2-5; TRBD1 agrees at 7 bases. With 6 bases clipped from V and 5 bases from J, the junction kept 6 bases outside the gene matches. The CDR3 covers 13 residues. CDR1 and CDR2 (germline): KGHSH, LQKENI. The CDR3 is CASSLDRVETQYF. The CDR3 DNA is TGTGCCAGCTCCCTCGACAGGGTTGAGACCCAGTACTTC.

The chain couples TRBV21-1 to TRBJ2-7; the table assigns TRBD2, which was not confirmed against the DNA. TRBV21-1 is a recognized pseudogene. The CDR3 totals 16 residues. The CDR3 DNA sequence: TGTGCCAGCAGCCGGACTGGAGGGGGGGCCAAGGGCGAGCAGTACTTC. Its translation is CASSRTGGGAKGEQYF.

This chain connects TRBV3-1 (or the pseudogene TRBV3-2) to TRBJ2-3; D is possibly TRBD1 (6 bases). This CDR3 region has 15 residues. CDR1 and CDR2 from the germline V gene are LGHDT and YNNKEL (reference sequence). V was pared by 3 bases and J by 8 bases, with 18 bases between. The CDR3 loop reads CASSQWQGSEGTQYF. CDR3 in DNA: TGTGCCAGCAGCCAGTGGCAGGGGAGTGAAGGTACGCAGTATTTT.

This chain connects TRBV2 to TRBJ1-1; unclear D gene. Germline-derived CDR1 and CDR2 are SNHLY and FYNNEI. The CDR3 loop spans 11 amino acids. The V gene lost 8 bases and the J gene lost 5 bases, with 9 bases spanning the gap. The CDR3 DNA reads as TGTGCCAGCTGCATGCGTACTGAAGCTTTCTTT. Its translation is CASCMRTEAFF.